This T cell receptor beta chain was documented in a study of blood T cell repertoires in COVID-19. For the study at large: The analysed material was cDNA or gDNA that came from T cells, B-cell-depleted T cells, or PBMCs.

Only in-frame clones appear in the TCRdb table, and some are missing; sequencing was by immunoSEQ multiplex PCR. Of over 60,000 clones listed, nearly 90% were seen once; the top ten hold 5.3%. The CDR3 has 13 residues. Trimming cost V 10 bases and J 3 bases; bases outside gene matches: 8. The germline V gene has CDR1 SGHTA and CDR2 FQGNSA. This TCR was sampled from a man in his fifties with acute or convalescent COVID-19. The V call is TRBV7-2, the J call TRBJ2-7, with 8 bases aligning to TRBD2. Sequenced sample: peripheral blood. As DNA, the CDR3 is TGTGCCACCCGGGGGGGCGGGAGCTACGAGCAGTACTTC. It yields the protein CATRGGGSYEQYF.